Sequencing of this T cell receptor beta chain was carried out in a study of neoadjuvant anti-PD-1 for oral cavity cancer. Study context: Nivolumab at 3 mg/kg was mostly given biweekly, three to four doses, pre-surgery. Study findings and constraints: PBMC Gini-index clonality exceeded responders' in non-responders post-nivolumab. Each response group had just a few patients in TCR analyses.

These oral cavity squamous cell carcinomas were HPV-negative and locally advanced. Method: immunoSEQ multiplex PCR; TCRdb's copy keeps in-frame clones and lacks some. This sample yields over 14,000 clones, of which roughly 73% are seen a single time; about 2.7% belongs to the top ten. J gave up 4 bases and V 5 bases, and 9 bases lay outside the gene matches. The V gene's germline CDR1 is SGHRS and CDR2 YFSETQ. The CDR3 has 14 amino acids. Regarding this clone: The target antigen is unknown.

The receptor's source is a person between 35 and 79 years old with oral cavity squamous cell carcinoma. The sequences come from PBMCs, collected before nivolumab (anti-PD-1) treatment. The rearrangement joins TRBV5-1 to TRBJ2-7; 7 positions agree with TRBD1. The DNA of the CDR3 is TGCGCCAGCAGGGTGGGGCAGGGGGTATACGAGCAGTACTTC. It translates to CASRVGQGVYEQYF.